This T cell receptor (beta chain) was found in a study of identical twins. Via MiXCR, TCRdb re-called the 5' RACE reads, giving one row per CDR3 protein. This table has roughly 690,000 distinct CDR3 sequences, 21% appearing once. These data were also filed under a second study, of T cells expressing NK-cell markers.

The source is a woman between 18 and 29 years old in good health. Sequencing was done on a sample of PBMCs.

In nucleotides, the CDR3 is TGCAGTGCTCGTACTACAGGGGGCGGTCAGCCCCAGCATTTT. It is translated as CSARTTGGGQPQHF. V usage is TRBV20-1 and J usage is TRBJ1-5; TRBD1 agrees at 9 bases. V shed 5 bases, J shed 6 bases, and the junction held 8 bases outside the gene matches. The CDR3 has 14 residues. The germline V gene has CDR1 DFQATT and CDR2 SNEGSKA (reference sequence).